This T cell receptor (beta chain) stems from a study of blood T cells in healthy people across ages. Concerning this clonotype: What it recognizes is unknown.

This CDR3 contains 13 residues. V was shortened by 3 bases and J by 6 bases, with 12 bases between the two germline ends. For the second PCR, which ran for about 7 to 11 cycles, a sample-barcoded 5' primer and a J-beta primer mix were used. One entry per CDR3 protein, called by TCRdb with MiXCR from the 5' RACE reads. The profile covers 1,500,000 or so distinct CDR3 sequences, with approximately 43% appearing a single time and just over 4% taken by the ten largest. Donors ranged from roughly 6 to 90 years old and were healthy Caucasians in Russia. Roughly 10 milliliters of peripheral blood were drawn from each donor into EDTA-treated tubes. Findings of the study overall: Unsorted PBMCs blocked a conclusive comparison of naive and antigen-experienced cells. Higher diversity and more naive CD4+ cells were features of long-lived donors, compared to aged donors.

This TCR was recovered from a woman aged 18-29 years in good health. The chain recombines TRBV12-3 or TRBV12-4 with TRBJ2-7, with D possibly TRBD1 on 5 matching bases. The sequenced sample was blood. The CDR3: CASSLSRVGEQYF. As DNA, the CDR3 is TGTGCCAGCAGTTTGAGCAGGGTTGGCGAGCAGTACTTC.